One T cell receptor (beta chain) is described in this entry. This sample was taken from a study of technical replicates of blood from several donors. This table comes from immunoSEQ multiplex PCR, and its TCRdb copy is limited to in-frame clones, with some not included. Of about 74,000 clones in the sample, more than 85% were seen once. Germline CDR1 and CDR2: SGHRS and YFSETQ. V shed 3 bases and J 4 bases; nucleotides not matched to a gene: 9. The CDR3 length is 15 residues. The J gene is TRBJ2-5, the V gene TRBV5-1; 7 bases match TRBD2. This clonotype was obtained from a human donor in good health. Sample: T cells isolated from PBMCs. CDR3 loop: CASSWGGEGRETQYF. CDR3 DNA: TGCGCCAGCAGCTGGGGCGGGGAGGGCCGAGAGACCCAGTACTTC.